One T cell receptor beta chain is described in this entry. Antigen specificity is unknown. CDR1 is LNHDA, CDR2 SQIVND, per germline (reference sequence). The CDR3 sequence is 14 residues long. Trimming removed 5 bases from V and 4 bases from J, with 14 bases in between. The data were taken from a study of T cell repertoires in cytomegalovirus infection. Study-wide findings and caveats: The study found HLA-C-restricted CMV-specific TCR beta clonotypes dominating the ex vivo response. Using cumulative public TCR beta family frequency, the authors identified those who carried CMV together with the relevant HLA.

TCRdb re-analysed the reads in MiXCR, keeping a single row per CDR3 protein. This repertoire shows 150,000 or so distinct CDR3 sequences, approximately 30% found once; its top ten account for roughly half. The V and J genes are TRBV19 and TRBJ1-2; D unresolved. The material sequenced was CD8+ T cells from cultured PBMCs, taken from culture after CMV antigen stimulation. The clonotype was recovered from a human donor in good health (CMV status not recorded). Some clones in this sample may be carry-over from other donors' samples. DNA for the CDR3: TGTGCCAGTAGTCCATCGAGCGACTTCTATGGCTACACCTTC. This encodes CASSPSSDFYGYTF.